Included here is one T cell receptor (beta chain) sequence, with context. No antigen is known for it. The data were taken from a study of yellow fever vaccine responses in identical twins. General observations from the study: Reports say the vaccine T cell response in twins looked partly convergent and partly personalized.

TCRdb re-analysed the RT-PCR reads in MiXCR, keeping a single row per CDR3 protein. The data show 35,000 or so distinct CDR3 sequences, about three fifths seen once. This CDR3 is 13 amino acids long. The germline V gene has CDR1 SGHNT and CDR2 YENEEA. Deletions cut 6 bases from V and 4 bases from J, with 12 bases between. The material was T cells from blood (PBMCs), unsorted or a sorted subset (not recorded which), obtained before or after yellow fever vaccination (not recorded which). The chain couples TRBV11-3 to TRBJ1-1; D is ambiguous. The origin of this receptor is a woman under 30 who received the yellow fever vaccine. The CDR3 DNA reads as TGTGCCAGCAGGTTGGAGGGAGTCACTGAAGCTTTCTTT. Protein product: CASRLEGVTEAFF.